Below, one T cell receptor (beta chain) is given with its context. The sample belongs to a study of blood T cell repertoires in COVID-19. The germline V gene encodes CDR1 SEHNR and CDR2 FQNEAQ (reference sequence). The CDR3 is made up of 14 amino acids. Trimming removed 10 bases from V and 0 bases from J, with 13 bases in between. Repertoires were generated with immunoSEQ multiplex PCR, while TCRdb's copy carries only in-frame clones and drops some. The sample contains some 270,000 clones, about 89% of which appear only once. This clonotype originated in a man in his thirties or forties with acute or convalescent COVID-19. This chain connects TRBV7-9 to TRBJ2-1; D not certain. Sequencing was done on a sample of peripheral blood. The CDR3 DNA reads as TGTGCCACCGCGGCCCTAATCTCCTACAATGAGCAGTTCTTC. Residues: CATAALISYNEQFF.